This TCR beta chain appears in the sequencing data of a study of cytomegalovirus exposure and HLA in healthy donors. Per the germline V gene, CDR1 is LGHNA and CDR2 is YNFKEQ. The CDR3 sequence is 16 residues long. V was pared by 0 bases and J by 1 base, with 11 bases between. PCR used 60 Vbeta primers and 13 Jbeta primers. TCRdb's copy holds only in-frame clones and misses some; the assay was immunoSEQ multiplex PCR. This sample's table has 100,000 to 150,000 clones. The receptor was derived from a woman aged 40 to 49 in good health and CMV-seronegative. Sequences were obtained from PBMCs. This chain joins TRBV4-2 and TRBJ2-3; weak D call: TRBD2 (6 bases). For the CDR3, the DNA is TGTGCCAGCAGCCAAGAGGAGGCTAGCGGCACAGATACGCAGTATTTT. This encodes CASSQEEASGTDTQYF.